The clone carrying this T cell receptor (beta chain) was seen just once. The antigen is undetermined. This sample was included in a study of high-grade serous ovarian cancer treatment subgroups. Across the study: Samples averaged around 14,000 reads and 7,000 or so unique TCR beta rearrangements.

Tumor samples were obtained before definitive surgery or chemotherapy. After removal of 8 bases from V and 5 bases from J, the junction contained 10 bases not matched to a gene. CDR1 and CDR2 from the germline V gene are MNHNY and SVGAGI (reference sequence). The CDR3 covers 14 residues. Data came from immunoSEQ multiplex PCR; TCRdb stores just in-frame clones and leaves some out. The sample holds around 8,800 clones; approximately 90% are singletons and the top ten take over 1.5%. Findings and limits, study-wide: Bulk tumor TCR sequencing gave no spatial information. Only CDR3 was analyzed; CDR1 and CDR2 were not. Repertoire similarity ranged 0.11 to 0.79 between tumors of one patient.

The gene calls are TRBV6-6 and TRBJ2-5, with TRBD1 matching over 8 bases. Sequencing was done on a sample of tumor tissue. The sequence was obtained from a human donor with high-grade serous ovarian cancer. The CDR3 DNA reads TGTGCCAGCCCTCCGGGACAGGTAGTGGAGACCCAGTACTTC. Translating gives CASPPGQVVETQYF.